What follows describes a single T cell receptor beta chain. The sample belongs to a study of blood T cell repertoires in COVID-19. The overall study: Sample material is recorded as cDNA or gDNA derived from T cells, B-cell-depleted T cells, or PBMCs.

In the study's own analysis: How many nucleated cells were present was estimated from reference gene primer amplification. Profiling relied on immunoSEQ multiplex PCR, and the TCRdb table lists in-frame clones only, not all of them. From that table come the V and J calls and clone size; the DNA was used to work out D and trimming. The table includes 160,000 or so clones, more than 80% detected once. Trimming stripped 0 bases from V and 3 bases from J, with 8 bases between. CDR3 size: 14 residues. The germline V gene has CDR1 MNHEY and CDR2 SVGEGT. This TCR derives from a woman aged 55 to 70 with COVID-19, enrolled during active disease. This chain links TRBV6-2 or TRBV6-3 with TRBJ2-5; no firm D call. The sample comprised peripheral blood. The CDR3 sequence is CASSYSVRKETQYF. The CDR3, as DNA: TGTGCCAGCAGTTACTCGGTCAGGAAAGAGACCCAGTACTTC.